Below are 25 T cell receptor beta chains sequenced from a single sample in a study of cytomegalovirus exposure and HLA in healthy donors. Assay: immunoSEQ multiplex PCR; the TCRdb copy retains only in-frame clones and omits some. The sample lists around 250,000 clones, roughly 89% occurring once. The sample taken for sequencing was PBMCs. All receptors come from a woman aged 18-30 years in good health and CMV-seronegative.

The V call is TRBV6-6, the J call TRBJ2-5, with D hard to call. The CDR3 has 13 residues. The germline gives CDR1 MNHNY, CDR2 SVGAGI (reference sequence). V was clipped by 5 bases and J by 5 bases, with 12 bases between them. CDR3 in DNA: TGTGCCAGCAGTGGAGTTGTGACGGAGACCCAGTACTTC. It is translated as CASSGVVTETQYF.

The chain is built from TRBV5-5 and TRBJ2-7; TRBD2 is a possible D gene (6 bases). V gave up 0 bases and J gave up 2 bases, with 12 bases separating them. CDR1 is SGHKS, CDR2 YYEKEE, per germline (reference sequence). The CDR3 has 15 amino acids. CDR3 DNA sequence: TGTGCCAGCAGCTTGGCGGGGACTCTTGCCTACGAGCAGTACTTC. Residues: CASSLAGTLAYEQYF. The full variable domain, completed using reference TRBV5-5 and TRBJ2-7, is DAGVTQSPTHLIKTRGQQVTLRCSPISGHKSVSWYQQVLGQGPQFIFQYYEKEERGRGNFPDRFSARQFPNYSSELNVNALLLGDSALYLCASSLAGTLAYEQYFGPGTRLTVT.

This chain uses TRBV28 with TRBJ2-2, with D possibly being TRBD2 (6 bases). Trimming left V 8 bases short and J 5 bases short, with 15 bases between. This CDR3 spans 14 amino acids. Germline V gene data show CDR1 as MDHEN and CDR2 as SYDVKM. The CDR3 is CASLTPRGTGELFF. Here the CDR3 DNA reads TGTGCCAGCCTTACTCCCCGGGGGACCGGGGAGCTGTTTTTT.

The rearrangement joins TRBV11-2 to TRBJ1-2; 8 bases are shared with TRBD1. Germline V gene data show CDR1 as SGHAT and CDR2 as FQNNGV. V dropped 0 bases and J dropped 8; count of bases not matched to a gene: 14. The CDR3 is 17 residues long. The CDR3 DNA follows: TGTGCCAGCAGCTTAGATTACCCTCCTGGACAGGGAGCGGGCTACACCTTC. Translated: CASSLDYPPGQGAGYTF. Variable domain in full (rest from reference TRBV11-2 and TRBJ1-2): EAGVAQSPRYKIIEKRQSVAFWCNPISGHATLYWYQQILGQGPKLLIQFQNNGVVDDSQLPKDRFSAERLKGVDSTLKIQPAKLEDSAVYLCASSLDYPPGQGAGYTFGSGTRLTVV.

This clone was seen a few times. The CDR3 region is CAIPGRDSDAYGYTF. The CDR3 DNA is TGTGCCATTCCCGGCCGGGACAGCGACGCCTATGGCTACACCTTC. The chain couples TRBV2 to TRBJ1-2, with TRBD1 matching 7 bases. CDR3 length: 15 residues. The junction had 15 bases not matched to a gene; V was cut back by 10 bases and J by 4 bases. Germline CDR1 SNHLY, CDR2 FYNNEI. The whole variable domain, remainder taken from reference TRBV2 and TRBJ1-2, is EPEVTQTPSHQVTQMGQEVILRCVPISNHLYFYWYRQILGQKVEFLVSFYNNEISEKSEIFDDQFSVERPDGSNFTLKIRSTKLEDSAMYFCAIPGRDSDAYGYTFGSGTRLTVV.

The rearrangement uses TRBV10-3 and TRBJ1-1; D might be TRBD1 (6 bases). CDR1 and CDR2 (germline): ENHRY, SYGVKD. The CDR3 consists of 13 residues. Trimming took off 10 bases at V and 3 bases at J, with 15 bases between the two ends. The CDR3 DNA sequence: TGTGCCACCCAGAGGACAGAAGACACTGAAGCTTTCTTT. Translating it yields CATQRTEDTEAFF.

The V and J genes are TRBV18 and TRBJ1-2, with TRBD1 identical over 9 bases. V trimming: 2 bases; J trimming: 1 base; junction bases outside the gene matches: 8. The CDR3 spans 17 residues. In germline, CDR1 is KGHSH, CDR2 LQKENI. CDR3 amino acids: CASSPSGQGGFNYGYTF. In nucleotides, the CDR3 is TGTGCCAGCTCACCATCGGGACAGGGTGGGTTTAACTATGGCTACACCTTC. Full variable domain (outside the CDR3, taken from reference TRBV18 and TRBJ1-2): NAGVMQNPRHLVRRRGQEARLRCSPMKGHSHVYWYRQLPEEGLKFMVYLQKENIIDESGMPKERFSAEFPKEGPSILRIQQVVRGDSAAYFCASSPSGQGGFNYGYTFGSGTRLTVV.

This chain links TRBV5-6 with TRBJ2-6; D uncertain. V dropped 6 bases and J dropped 0 bases, with 13 bases sitting between them. This CDR3 contains 16 residues. CDR1 is SGHDT, CDR2 YYEEEE, per germline. The CDR3 DNA follows: TGTGCCAGCATTGCAAGGCGGATCTCTGGGGCCAACGTCCTGACTTTC. Its translation is CASIARRISGANVLTF.

The V call is TRBV5-1, the J call TRBJ2-4, with TRBD2 matching 8 bases. Unmatched junction bases numbered 2, after V lost 4 bases and J lost 8 bases. Looked up from germline, CDR1 is SGHRS and CDR2 is YFSETQ. There are 12 residues in the CDR3. The CDR3 loop is CASSPGGDIQYF. The CDR3 bases are TGCGCCAGCAGCCCGGGAGGGGACATTCAGTACTTC.

The chain joins TRBV7-3 to TRBJ2-2, with D perhaps matching TRBD2 (6 bases). The CDR3 spans 15 residues. V was clipped by 1 base and J by 4 bases, with 10 bases between them. Germline CDR1 is SGHTA and CDR2 is FQGTGA. CDR3 bases: TGTGCCAGCAGCTTAATGGAGGGTCCCACCGGGGAGCTGTTTTTT. Amino acids: CASSLMEGPTGELFF. The whole variable domain, remainder taken from reference TRBV7-3 and TRBJ2-2, is GAGVSQTPSNKVTEKGKYVELRCDPISGHTALYWYRQSLGQGPEFLIYFQGTGAADDSGLPNDRFFAVRPEGSVSTLKIQRTERGDSAVYLCASSLMEGPTGELFFGEGSRLTVL.

This clone was recorded only once. V and J are TRBV7-3 and TRBJ1-6; 7 bases agree with TRBD1. Unmatched junction bases numbered 12, after V lost 5 bases and J lost 14 bases. Germline V CDR1 and CDR2: SGHTA, FQGTGA. The CDR3 runs to 14 residues. The CDR3 nucleotides read TGTGCCAGCAGCCGTAATCAGGGGGATTTGGCCCTCCACTTT. This encodes CASSRNQGDLALHF.

The chain employs TRBV7-8 and TRBJ2-7; 12 bases agree with TRBD1. Germline V gene data show CDR1 as SGHVS and CDR2 as FQNEAQ. With V trimmed by 4 bases and J by 4 bases, 5 bases remained unmatched. The CDR3 consists of 15 residues. CDR3 region: CASSSGQGAFYEQYV. CDR3 nucleotides: TGTGCCAGCAGCTCGGGACAGGGGGCCTTTTACGAGCAGTACGTC.

The V and J genes are TRBV4-1 and TRBJ2-1, with a possible D match to TRBD2 (6 bases). The CDR3 loop spans 17 amino acids. V shed 2 bases and J shed 2 bases, with 16 bases lying between them. The germline V gene encodes CDR1 MGHRA and CDR2 YSYEKL. CDR3 residues: CASSQPPRGTAYNEQFF. CDR3 nucleotides: TGCGCCAGCAGCCAACCCCCCCGGGGGACGGCCTACAATGAGCAGTTCTTC.

The rearrangement uses TRBV18 and TRBJ2-7; 7 nucleotides match TRBD1. V was pared by 3 bases and J by 7 bases, with 9 bases of the junction left unmatched. CDR1 is KGHSH and CDR2 is LQKENI in the germline V gene. This CDR3 spans 14 amino acids. The CDR3 here is CASSPAGQVREQYF. The CDR3 DNA is TGTGCCAGCTCACCGGCCGGACAGGTGCGGGAGCAGTACTTC.

This sequence joins TRBV25-1 and TRBJ2-3; no clear D gene. This CDR3 is 12 amino acids long. V was clipped by 6 bases and J by 6 bases, with 10 bases between them. Per the germline V gene, CDR1 is MGHDK and CDR2 is SYGVNS. The CDR3 loop reads CASSHYADTQYF. The CDR3 coding sequence is TGTGCCAGCAGCCACTACGCGGATACGCAGTATTTT. The entire variable domain, with the rest obtained from reference TRBV25-1 and TRBJ2-3, is as follows: EADIYQTPRYLVIGTGKKITLECSQTMGHDKMYWYQQDPGMELHLIHYSYGVNSTEKGDLSSESTVSRIRTEHFPLTLESARPSHTSQYLCASSHYADTQYFGPGTRLTVL.

DNA for the CDR3: TGTGCCAGCAGTGACCAGGACAGGGTGAACTATGGCTACACCTTC. Translated: CASSDQDRVNYGYTF. The rearrangement joins TRBV2 to TRBJ1-2, with TRBD1 matching over 8 bases. V trimming: 3 bases; J trimming: 2 bases; junction bases outside the gene matches: 5. Germline loops: CDR1 SNHLY, CDR2 FYNNEI. There are 15 residues in the CDR3.

The genes are TRBV28 and TRBJ2-1; tentatively, D is TRBD2 (6 bases). V was shortened by 2 bases and J by 5 bases, with 16 bases between the two germline ends. The CDR3 length is 16 residues. Germline V gives CDR1 MDHEN, CDR2 SYDVKM. The CDR3 nucleotides are TGTGCCAGCAGTTTAGGGTCTACTAGCATACACAATGAGCAGTTCTTC. Its translation is CASSLGSTSIHNEQFF. The whole variable domain, filled in from reference TRBV28 and TRBJ2-1, reads DVKVTQSSRYLVKRTGEKVFLECVQDMDHENMFWYRQDPGLGLRLIYFSYDVKMKEKGDIPEGYSVSREKKERFSLILESASTNQTSMYLCASSLGSTSIHNEQFFGPGTRLTVL.

V is TRBV28 and J is TRBJ2-3, with D possibly matching TRBD2 (5 bases). This CDR3 contains 16 residues. From germline, CDR1 is MDHEN and CDR2 SYDVKM. V gave up 5 bases and J gave up 1 base, with 16 bases separating them. The CDR3: CASSTRGSGGTDTQYF. The DNA of the CDR3 is TGTGCCAGCAGTACAAGAGGGAGCGGAGGCACAGATACGCAGTATTTT.

The chain couples TRBV28 to TRBJ2-7, with 14 bases lining up with TRBD2. CDR1 and CDR2 (germline): MDHEN, SYDVKM. The CDR3 contains 18 residues. V shed 5 bases and J 0 bases; nucleotides not matched to a gene: 9. CDR3 sequence (DNA): TGTGCCAGCAGTATCGGGACTAGCGGGGGCCTGAGCTCCTACGAGCAGTACGTC. The encoded protein is CASSIGTSGGLSSYEQYV.

Concerning this clone: This specimen includes other DNA sequences encoding the same CDR3. The chain recombines TRBV5-1 with TRBJ2-7, with TRBD1 matching 7 bases. CDR1 is SGHRS, CDR2 YFSETQ, per germline. J gave up 3 bases and V 5 bases, and 11 bases lay outside the gene matches. The CDR3 length is 15 residues. The CDR3 reads CASSSDRALVYEQYF. In DNA form, the CDR3 reads TGCGCCAGCAGTTCAGACAGGGCTTTGGTCTACGAGCAGTACTTC.

The rearrangement links TRBV5-1 to TRBJ2-7; 8 positions agree with TRBD2. V gave up 0 bases and J gave up 6 bases; unmatched junction bases: 23. The CDR3 runs 20 residues. Germline V lookup: CDR1 SGHRS, CDR2 YFSETQ. As DNA, the CDR3 is TGCGCCAGCAGCTTGGGGCCACCCCGCAAATTAGCGGGGCTAACCTGCGAGCAGTACGTC. Protein sequence: CASSLGPPRKLAGLTCEQYV.

The chain combines TRBV5-3 with TRBJ2-1; D is unclear. TRBV5-3 is labeled an ORF, and its function is uncertain. Trimming shortened V by 4 bases and J by 4 bases, and 15 bases separated the two germline ends. The CDR3 totals 15 residues. CDR3 nucleotides: TGTGCCAGAAGCCCCGACTTGCGCGAGTACAATGAGCAGTTCTTC. Translating gives CARSPDLREYNEQFF.

The DNA of the CDR3 is TGTGCCAGCAGCTACGACAGTAACACTGAAGCTTTCTTT. This translates into CASSYDSNTEAFF. This chain connects TRBV7-9 to TRBJ1-1; maybe TRBD1 (5 bases). Germline values: CDR1 SEHNR, CDR2 FQNEAQ (reference sequence). The germline V and J ends were trimmed by 4 bases and 2 bases, with 8 bases remaining between them. There are 13 residues in the CDR3.

The chain combines TRBV6-5 with TRBJ1-6, with D hard to call. Germline V gene sequence: CDR1 MNHEY, CDR2 SVGAGI. V was cut by 6 bases and J by 10 bases, with 13 bases left in between. This CDR3 has 13 residues. The CDR3 is CASSPNRGSPLHF. In nucleotides, the CDR3 is TGTGCCAGCAGCCCGAACCGGGGATCACCCCTCCACTTT.

The chain uses TRBV6-5 and TRBJ1-4, with D maybe TRBD1 (5 bases). From germline, CDR1 is MNHEY and CDR2 SVGAGI. The CDR3 spans 15 residues. V was pared by 8 bases and J by 2 bases, with 15 bases between. The CDR3 protein is CASGSGGTTNEKLFF. CDR3 coding DNA: TGTGCCAGCGGTAGCGGGGGAACGACTAATGAAAAACTGTTTTTT.